The source of this T cell receptor (beta chain) is a study of T cells in Graves' hyperthyroidism and ophthalmopathy. The investigators amplified TCR beta CDR3 regions from RNA transcripts. HTBI primers were the set used in a first-round RT-PCR of the TCR CDR3. Using its own MiXCR run on the multiplex PCR reads, TCRdb lists one record per CDR3 protein. Found here are about 590,000 distinct CDR3 sequences, approximately 14% of them singletons; the top ten hold around 6.6%. The trim removed 3 bases at V and 5 bases at J, leaving 11 bases unmatched. Germline-derived CDR1 and CDR2 are SGHRS and YFSETQ. CDR3 size: 17 residues. In its sample, this clonotype was seen a few times.

The sequencing input was blood. The rearrangement links TRBV5-1 to TRBJ2-1; 10 bases line up with TRBD1. This receptor was obtained from a woman aged 25-40 years with Graves' hyperthyroidism. CDR3 sequence: CASSSPRQGAIHNEQFF. The CDR3 coding sequence is TGCGCCAGCAGCTCTCCCCGACAGGGGGCGATCCACAATGAGCAGTTCTTC.